This TCR beta chain originates from a study of CD8 T cells in ankylosing spondylitis. This clonotype was seen repeatedly, ten times or more. J gave up 2 bases and V 1 base, and 6 bases lay outside the gene matches. Germline CDR1 and CDR2: MGHRA and YSYEKL. The CDR3 length is 17 residues. TCRdb reanalysed the 5' RACE reads using MiXCR and keeps one entry per CDR3 protein. The sample has hundreds of thousands of distinct CDR3 sequences; roughly 24% are singletons. Sequenced material: blood, either unsorted or a sorted T cell fraction (not recorded which). The TCR originated in a male donor with ankylosing spondylitis or in good health (not recorded which). This chain connects TRBV4-1 to TRBJ2-1, with TRBD2 identical over 9 bases. The DNA of the CDR3 is TGCGCCAGCAGCCAAGGACTAGCGGATGTTACCTACAATGAGCAGTTCTTC. Its protein is CASSQGLADVTYNEQFF.